Sequencing of this T cell receptor (beta chain) was carried out in a study of CD8 T cells in ankylosing spondylitis. In germline, CDR1 is SGHDN, CDR2 FVKESK. V dropped 2 bases and J dropped 3 bases, with 4 bases sitting between them. The CDR3 sequence is 12 residues long. With molecular barcodes, quantitative 5'-RACE was used to make the TCR beta libraries. TCRdb analysed the 5' RACE reads with MiXCR anew, one entry per CDR3 protein. The top ten hold 6.8% of the sample, which has 250,000 or so distinct CDR3 sequences, roughly 10% seen once. Overall study findings and caveats: The authors reported significant enrichment of disease-linked clones in matched ankylosing spondylitis synovial fluid. A TCR beta motif made of about 8 highly homologous variants seemed typical of ankylosing spondylitis blood.

In its sample, this clonotype was seen a few times. As yet, its antigen is unknown. The chain couples TRBV14 to TRBJ1-1; D is unresolved. The sample was blood, either unsorted or a sorted T cell fraction (not recorded which). This sequence originates from a male donor with ankylosing spondylitis or in good health (not recorded which). The CDR3 loop reads CASSQSYTEAFF. In DNA, the CDR3 is TGTGCCAGCAGCCAATCGTACACTGAAGCTTTCTTT.